Shown below are 22 T cell receptor beta chains from a single sample sequenced in a study of technical replicates of blood from a handful of donors. Assay used: immunoSEQ multiplex PCR; TCRdb lists only in-frame clones, some missing. Of tens of thousands of clones in the sample, around 86% were seen once. Source material: PBMCs. The receptors come from a human donor in good health. Some clones in this sample may be carry-over from other donors' samples.

The V gene is TRBV5-1, the J gene TRBJ1-1; D unresolved. In germline, CDR1 is SGHRS, CDR2 YFSETQ. V was pared by 4 bases and J by 1 base, with 11 bases between. This CDR3 has 14 amino acids. The CDR3 DNA is TGCGCCAGCAGCCGGGAGGCCACGAACACTGAAGCTTTCTTT. Translated, it gives CASSREATNTEAFF.

The rearrangement links TRBV15 to TRBJ2-7; perhaps TRBD2 as D (7 bases). Trimming removed 1 base at V and 2 bases at J, with 12 bases between. The CDR3 loop spans 15 amino acids. In germline, CDR1 is LNHNV, CDR2 YYDKDF (reference sequence). CDR3 residues: CATSRGGGLTYEQYF. The CDR3 DNA is TGTGCCACCAGCAGAGGGGGGGGGCTTACCTACGAGCAGTACTTC.

This clone has only a few counts. J is TRBJ1-1 and V is TRBV21-1; the D call TRBD1 from the table was never checked on the DNA. TRBV21-1 is annotated as a pseudogene. This CDR3 has 18 residues. CDR3 sequence reads: CASSKVSQGIFGNTEAFF. For the CDR3, the DNA is TGTGCCAGCAGCAAAGTTTCGCAGGGTATATTCGGGAACACTGAAGCTTTCTTT.

The CDR3 sequence: CASSGLLAGASNEQFF. In DNA form, the CDR3 reads TGTGCCAGCAGTGGCCTTCTAGCGGGAGCCTCCAATGAGCAGTTCTTC. V and J are TRBV6-1 and TRBJ2-1; 10 nucleotides match TRBD2. From germline, CDR1 is MNHNS and CDR2 SASEGT. The CDR3 has 16 residues. J lost 6 bases, V lost 4 bases, and 9 bases had no gene match.

The rearrangement joins TRBV2 to TRBJ2-1; 10 nucleotides agree with TRBD2. The length of the CDR3 is 14 residues. J was trimmed by 8 bases and V by 1 base; bases with no gene match: 2. Germline V gene data show CDR1 as SNHLY and CDR2 as FYNNEI. CDR3 region: CASSEGLAGYEQFF. For the CDR3, the DNA is TGTGCCAGCAGTGAAGGACTAGCGGGCTATGAGCAGTTCTTC.

The chain has TRBV30 and TRBJ2-7; D possibly corresponds to TRBD1 (5 bases). V dropped 0 bases and J dropped 4 bases, with 7 bases sitting between them. Germline CDR1 GTSNPN, CDR2 SVGIG (reference sequence). The CDR3 is 12 residues long. In nucleotides, the CDR3 is TGTGCCTGGAGTGTGACAGAGTACGAGCAGTACTTC. As protein: CAWSVTEYEQYF.

V is TRBV5-1 and J is TRBJ2-5; 7 positions match TRBD2. CDR3 size: 15 residues. The ends lost 4 bases at V and 1 base at J; junction bases unmatched: 7. Germline values: CDR1 SGHRS, CDR2 YFSETQ. CDR3 DNA sequence: TGCGCCAGCAGCCCCGGGGACTACACCCAAGAGACCCAGTACTTC. Translation gives CASSPGDYTQETQYF.

This chain joins TRBV19 and TRBJ2-2, with D possibly TRBD1 on 6 matching bases. Trimming left V 4 bases short and J 1 base short, with 7 bases between. The CDR3 consists of 14 residues. Germline V gene sequence: CDR1 LNHDA, CDR2 SQIVND (reference sequence). The CDR3, as DNA: TGTGCCAGTAGTAAACAGGGGAACACCGGGGAGCTGTTTTTT. Its protein product is CASSKQGNTGELFF.

The genes are TRBV5-6 and TRBJ1-2; 7 nucleotides agree with TRBD1. This CDR3 comprises 14 residues. J was trimmed by 7 bases and V by 4 bases; bases with no gene match: 10. CDR1 SGHDT and CDR2 YYEEEE come from the germline V gene. The CDR3 spells CASSPPGAGGGYTF. The DNA of the CDR3 is TGTGCCAGCAGCCCACCTGGGGCAGGGGGTGGCTACACCTTC.

The chain has TRBV27 and TRBJ1-6, with D perhaps TRBD1 (6 bases). The CDR3 is made up of 15 amino acids. Trimming pared 7 bases from V and 7 bases from J, leaving 17 bases between. CDR1 is MNHEY and CDR2 is SMNVEV in the germline V gene (reference sequence). In nucleotides, the CDR3 is TGTGCCAGCACGTCGGTATACAGGGACAATTCACCCCTCCACTTT. This sequence encodes CASTSVYRDNSPLHF.

This clone was seen just once. This chain uses TRBV15 with TRBJ1-1; weak D call: TRBD1 (5 bases). The germline gives CDR1 LNHNV, CDR2 YYDKDF (reference sequence). V was pared by 1 base and J by 4 bases, with 13 bases between. This CDR3 spans 15 amino acids. CDR3 in amino acids: CATSRGSAGGTEAFF. In nucleotides, the CDR3 is TGTGCCACCAGCAGAGGGTCTGCGGGGGGCACTGAAGCTTTCTTT.

The chain links TRBV7-6 to TRBJ2-5; TRBD2 is a possible D gene (6 bases). V was shortened by 7 bases and J by 2 bases, with 17 bases between the two germline ends. Germline V gene data show CDR1 as SGHVS and CDR2 as FNYEAQ. The CDR3 runs 15 residues. The CDR3 sequence is CASTEDYTPQETQYF. The CDR3, as DNA: TGTGCCAGCACTGAGGACTATACGCCTCAAGAGACCCAGTACTTC. The whole variable domain, remainder taken from reference TRBV7-6 and TRBJ2-5, is GAGVSQSPRYKVTKRGQDVALRCDPISGHVSLYWYRQALGQGPEFLTYFNYEAQQDKSGLPNDRFSAERPEGSISTLTIQRTEQRDSAMYRCASTEDYTPQETQYFGPGTRLLVL.

This chain connects TRBV2 to TRBJ1-5, with 11 bases aligning to TRBD1. The CDR3 loop spans 15 amino acids. Germline CDR1 is SNHLY and CDR2 is FYNNEI. The V segment lost 5 bases and the J segment 4 bases; nucleotides outside the gene matches: 4. CDR3 DNA: TGTGCCAGCAGTACGGGACAGGGGGGTAATCAGCCCCAGCATTTT. Translating gives CASSTGQGGNQPQHF.

This chain uses TRBV6-1 with TRBJ2-5; perhaps TRBD1 as D (6 bases). The V gene lost 11 bases and the J gene lost 2 bases, with 21 bases spanning the gap. Germline assignment: CDR1 MNHNS and CDR2 SASEGT. This CDR3 has 15 amino acids. CDR3 region: CALLPGGARQETQYF. CDR3 coding DNA: TGTGCCCTGCTGCCTGGGGGCGCTCGTCAAGAGACCCAGTACTTC.

V is TRBV6-4 and J is TRBJ1-1; no reliable D call. CDR3 length: 15 amino acids. The V and J ends lost 2 bases and 5 bases respectively, with 15 bases between them. Germline V gene data show CDR1 as MRHNA and CDR2 as SNTAGT. In DNA, the CDR3 is TGTGCCAGCAGTGACACCTTTCCGCGAAGAACTGAAGCTTTCTTT. Translating gives CASSDTFPRRTEAFF.

The V and J genes are TRBV29-1 and TRBJ2-7, with 7 bases lining up with TRBD1. The V and J ends lost 7 bases and 0 bases, in that order; junction bases with no gene match: 3. Germline V gives CDR1 SQVTM, CDR2 ANQGSEA. The CDR3 spans 12 residues. CDR3 in amino acids: CSARDSSYEQYF. In DNA form, the CDR3 reads TGCAGCGCCCGGGACAGCTCCTACGAGCAGTACTTC.

The rearrangement uses TRBV7-9 and TRBJ2-7, with 7 bases identical to TRBD2. V lost 6 bases and J lost 2; bases outside the gene matches: 7. The CDR3 contains 14 residues. The germline CDR1 and CDR2 sequences are SEHNR and FQNEAQ (reference sequence). CDR3 amino acids: CASRSRAGTYEQYF. The CDR3 nucleotides read TGTGCCAGCAGGTCGAGAGCGGGGACCTACGAGCAGTACTTC.

The chain combines TRBV4-2 with TRBJ1-1, with 8 bases matching TRBD1. From germline, CDR1 is LGHNA and CDR2 YNFKEQ. J was trimmed by 5 bases and V by 0 bases; bases with no gene match: 2. The CDR3 has 14 amino acids. CDR3 nucleotide sequence: TGTGCCAGCAGCCAAGACAGGGGGCCGACTGAAGCTTTCTTT. This sequence encodes CASSQDRGPTEAFF.

This chain connects TRBV5-4 to TRBJ2-5; 7 bases are a match to TRBD2. V was pared by 3 bases and J by 3 bases, with 20 bases of the junction left unmatched. CDR3 length: 19 residues. Germline lookup yields CDR1 SGHNT and CDR2 YYREEE (reference sequence). The CDR3 reads CASSWPQRGTLERKETQYF. The CDR3 DNA follows: TGTGCCAGCAGCTGGCCCCAGCGGGGTACGTTGGAGCGGAAAGAGACCCAGTACTTC. The entire variable domain, with the rest obtained from reference TRBV5-4 and TRBJ2-5, is as follows: ETGVTQSPTHLIKTRGQQVTLRCSSQSGHNTVSWYQQALGQGPQFIFQYYREEENGRGNFPPRFSGLQFPNYSSELNVNALELDDSALYLCASSWPQRGTLERKETQYFGPGTRLLVL.

This sequence joins TRBV18 and TRBJ2-7; a possible D gene is TRBD1 (5 bases). Germline CDR1 and CDR2: KGHSH and LQKENI. This CDR3 is 15 amino acids long. Between the trimmed V and J ends, which lost 2 bases and 2 bases, there was a span of 13 bases. CDR3 bases: TGTGCCAGCTCACCAGAACTTGCAGGGACCTACGAGCAGTACTTC. Amino acids: CASSPELAGTYEQYF.

The rearrangement links TRBV5-4 to TRBJ1-2; the match to TRBD1 covers 8 bases. CDR1 SGHNT and CDR2 YYREEE come from the germline V gene (reference sequence). Trimming removed 2 bases from V and 2 bases from J; junction bases left unmatched: 8. The CDR3 contains 16 residues. The CDR3 bases are TGTGCCAGCAGCTTCGATATAGGACAGGGAAACTATGGCTACACCTTC. Translated, it gives CASSFDIGQGNYGYTF.

The chain is built from TRBV19 and TRBJ2-1; 7 bases are a match to TRBD2. The CDR3 extends over 16 amino acids. From germline, CDR1 is LNHDA and CDR2 SQIVND (reference sequence). After removal of 7 bases from V and 1 base from J, the junction contained 10 bases not matched to a gene. The CDR3: CASKPQAGLSYNEQFF. In nucleotides, the CDR3 is TGTGCCAGTAAACCACAAGCGGGGTTATCCTACAATGAGCAGTTCTTC.